This entry concerns a single TCR beta chain. The target antigen is unknown. Documented treatment: about 20 received Ad26.COV2.S at low or high dose, single or two shots; about 5 received placebo; per-sample allocation not given. Sampling was done on day 63 after the first vaccine or placebo injection. The sample is drawn from a study of Ad26.COV2.S vaccination and SARS-CoV-2 variants. Overall study findings and caveats: Compared with placebo recipients, vaccine recipients had higher spike-specific TCR breadth. Vaccine and placebo recipients had similar non-spike TCR breadth. After vaccination, reports described spike-specific CD8+ and CD4+ T cell responses as showing substantial breadth.

TCRdb keeps only in-frame clones here, not all; method: immunoSEQ multiplex PCR. The table has about 350,000 clones, about 88% seen once; the top ten hold 3.3%. The specimen comprised peripheral blood, sampled in a trial of Ad26.COV2.S vaccine versus placebo. This TCR came from a person between 18 and 65 years old who received the Ad26.COV2.S COVID-19 vaccine or a placebo.

The CDR3 bases are TGTGCCACCTGCTCAGGGGATGGTAGCAATCAGCCCCAGCATTTT. This gives the protein CATCSGDGSNQPQHF. This chain links TRBV6-6 with TRBJ1-5, with D possibly TRBD1 on 6 matching bases. Trimming stripped 10 bases from V and 0 bases from J, with 16 bases between. This CDR3 spans 15 amino acids. CDR1 and CDR2 (germline): MNHNY, SVGAGI (reference sequence).